The entry that follows covers one T cell receptor beta chain sequence. Its specificity is unknown. The sample belongs to a study of human T cells and chemical hapten exposure. Study information: Investigators sensitized about 2 cm by about 2 cm of upper inner arm skin with 2% DPC. Study-wide results and caveats: DPC sensitization left the count of TCRs above 1 in 1000 unchanged. Against controls, expanded TCRs gave rise to significantly more large CDR3 similarity clusters.

For the library, individual cDNA molecules each received unique molecular identifiers. One entry per CDR3 protein results from TCRdb running MiXCR on the RACE reads. This sample has approximately 60,000 distinct CDR3 sequences, with about 10% found just once. Time point described: patch test 3, about 24 weeks after DPC sensitization. Treatment described: therapeutic diphenylcyclopropenone sensitization with weekly scalp DPC. Between the trimmed V and J ends, which lost 2 bases and 1 base, there was a span of 11 bases. CDR3 length equals 15 residues. Per germline, CDR1 SGHTA and CDR2 FQGNSA. The chain links TRBV7-2 to TRBJ1-1; D ambiguous. The sequences come from whole blood, collected in connection with sensitization to the hapten diphenylcyclopropenone (DPC). The clonotype originates from a woman aged 30 to 39 with alopecia areata. Some clones in this sample may be carry-over from other donors' samples. CDR3 sequence (DNA): TGTGCCAGCAGCTTAAGATCGGTGACGAACACTGAAGCTTTCTTT. Residues: CASSLRSVTNTEAFF.